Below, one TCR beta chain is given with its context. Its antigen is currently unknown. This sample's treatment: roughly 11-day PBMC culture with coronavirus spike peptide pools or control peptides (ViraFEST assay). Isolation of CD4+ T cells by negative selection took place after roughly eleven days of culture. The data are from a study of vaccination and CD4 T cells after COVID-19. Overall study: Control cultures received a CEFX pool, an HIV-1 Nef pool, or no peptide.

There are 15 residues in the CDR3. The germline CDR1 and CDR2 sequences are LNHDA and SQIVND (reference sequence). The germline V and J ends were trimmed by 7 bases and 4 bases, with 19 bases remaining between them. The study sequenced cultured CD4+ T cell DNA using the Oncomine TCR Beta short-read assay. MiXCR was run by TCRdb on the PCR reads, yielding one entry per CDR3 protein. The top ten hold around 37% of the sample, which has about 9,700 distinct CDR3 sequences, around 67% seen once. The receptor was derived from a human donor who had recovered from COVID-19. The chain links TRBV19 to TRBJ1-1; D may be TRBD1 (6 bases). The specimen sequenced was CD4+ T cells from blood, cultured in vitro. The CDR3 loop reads CASTTFPTGPTEAFF. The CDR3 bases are TGTGCCAGTACCACGTTCCCCACAGGGCCCACTGAAGCTTTCTTT.